These 25 T cell receptor beta chains share one sample of origin, sequenced in a study of blood T cell repertoires in COVID-19. TCRdb's table, derived via immunoSEQ multiplex PCR, lists solely in-frame clones and lacks some. This table has 150,000 to 200,000 clones, about 87% appearing once. The sample was peripheral blood. Every receptor here comes from a man in his forties with active or convalescent COVID-19.

This clone was observed a few times. V usage is TRBV6-1 and J usage is TRBJ1-5, with D possibly matching TRBD1 (6 bases). CDR1 is MNHNS, CDR2 SASEGT, per germline. The V gene lost 2 bases and the J gene lost 8 bases, with 19 bases spanning the gap. The CDR3 covers 16 residues. CDR3 protein: CASSEQGLGMGEPQHF. CDR3 DNA sequence: TGTGCCAGCAGTGAACAGGGGTTGGGAATGGGAGAGCCCCAGCATTTT.

The chain joins TRBV15 to TRBJ1-4; a possible D gene is TRBD1 (6 bases). V lost 1 base and J 7 bases, leaving 19 bases between the germline ends. The germline V gene has CDR1 LNHNV and CDR2 YYDKDF (reference sequence). The CDR3 is 17 amino acids. CDR3 region: CATSRGLGHLGGEKLFF. The CDR3 DNA follows: TGTGCCACCAGCAGAGGGTTGGGACACCTTGGGGGTGAAAAACTGTTTTTT.

This chain links TRBV3-1 (or the pseudogene TRBV3-2) with TRBJ1-3; D unresolved. The CDR3 totals 15 residues. V lost 4 bases and J lost 0, with 10 bases in between. Germline V gene lookup returns CDR1 LGHDT and CDR2 YNNKEL (reference sequence). Written as DNA, the CDR3 is TGTGCCAGCAGCCGCGTTGCGGGCTCTGGAAACACCATATATTTT. Residues: CASSRVAGSGNTIYF.

The V call is TRBV21-1, the J call TRBJ2-1; the table assigns TRBD1, which was not confirmed against the DNA. TRBV21-1 is a recognized pseudogene. The CDR3 has 18 residues. The CDR3 nucleotides read TGTGCCCGGCTACCTGTCGGCAGGGGCCTTTTTACCTACAATGAGCAGTTCTTC. The encoded protein is CARLPVGRGLFTYNEQFF.

This sequence joins TRBV9 and TRBJ2-2, with D unresolved. The CDR3 spans 14 residues. CDR1 is SGDLS and CDR2 is YYNGEE in the germline V gene. The V end lost 4 bases, the J end lost 0 bases, and 7 bases lay between the germline ends. This CDR3 is CASSSATNTGELFF. The CDR3 nucleotides are TGTGCCAGCAGCTCTGCTACGAACACCGGGGAGCTGTTTTTT.

The chain recombines TRBV28 with TRBJ1-5; 7 bases align to TRBD1. CDR1 MDHEN and CDR2 SYDVKM come from the germline V gene. Losses at the gene ends were 5 bases for V and 3 bases for J; bases not matched to a gene: 10. This CDR3 has 16 residues. In nucleotides, the CDR3 is TGTGCCAGCAGTCAACTACAGGGGACAGACAATCAGCCCCAGCATTTT. Its protein is CASSQLQGTDNQPQHF. Together with reference TRBV28 and TRBJ1-5, the CDR3 gives the full variable domain: DVKVTQSSRYLVKRTGEKVFLECVQDMDHENMFWYRQDPGLGLRLIYFSYDVKMKEKGDIPEGYSVSREKKERFSLILESASTNQTSMYLCASSQLQGTDNQPQHFGDGTRLSIL.

For this clone: At the DNA level, this CDR3 is encoded by other sequences in the same sample as well. The chain couples TRBV5-1 to TRBJ1-1; no reliable D call. V lost 3 bases, J lost 2 bases, and 8 bases lay in between. Germline V gene lookup returns CDR1 SGHRS and CDR2 YFSETQ. The CDR3 has 13 amino acids. CDR3 in amino acids: CASSSEVNTEAFF. The DNA of the CDR3 is TGCGCCAGCAGCTCAGAGGTCAACACTGAAGCTTTCTTT.

This clone has just a few counts. The CDR3 bases are TGCAGCGTTGAGGCTAGCGAGGGGCGCGAGCAGTACTTC. As protein: CSVEASEGREQYF. The chain carries TRBV29-1 and TRBJ2-7; a possible D gene is TRBD2 (6 bases). Between the trimmed V and J ends, which lost 3 bases and 6 bases, there was a span of 15 bases. Germline assignment: CDR1 SQVTM and CDR2 ANQGSEA. This CDR3 is 13 amino acids long.

The gene calls are TRBV30 and TRBJ2-7, with 13 positions matching TRBD2. CDR1 is GTSNPN, CDR2 SVGIG, per germline (reference sequence). V lost 3 bases and J lost 7; bases outside the gene matches: 6. The CDR3 has 14 amino acids. The CDR3 DNA reads TGTGCCTGGAGCCGGGGACTAGCGGGGAGAGAGCAGTACTTC. It encodes CAWSRGLAGREQYF.

This clone was observed a single time. This chain uses TRBV14 with TRBJ2-2, with D perhaps matching TRBD2 (6 bases). This CDR3 contains 17 residues. CDR1 is SGHDN and CDR2 is FVKESK in the germline V gene. The V gene lost 0 bases and the J gene lost 6 bases, with 17 bases spanning the gap. CDR3 in DNA: TGTGCCAGCAGCCAAGATATAGTCCGGAGGGAGGCCGGGGAGCTGTTTTTT. Amino acids: CASSQDIVRREAGELFF.

This clone turned up a few times. The rearrangement joins TRBV9 to TRBJ2-3; tentative D call: TRBD1 (6 bases). Germline CDR1 and CDR2: SGDLS and YYNGEE. The CDR3 contains 15 residues. V lost 0 bases to trimming and J lost 4 bases, with 12 bases between them. The CDR3 nucleotides read TGTGCCAGCAGCGTAGCTTTTGGGGGCTCAGATACGCAGTATTTT. It translates to CASSVAFGGSDTQYF.

The chain joins TRBV5-1 to TRBJ2-2, with TRBD2 identical over 12 bases. The germline V gene has CDR1 SGHRS and CDR2 YFSETQ. Unmatched junction bases numbered 8, after V lost 4 bases and J lost 4 bases. CDR3 length equals 17 residues. CDR3 sequence reads: CASSPRLAGVGTGELFF. For the CDR3, the DNA is TGCGCCAGCAGCCCCCGACTAGCGGGGGTGGGCACCGGGGAGCTGTTTTTT.

This clone was recorded only once. This rearrangement joins TRBV6-4 to TRBJ1-1; possibly TRBD1 for D (5 bases). In germline, CDR1 is MRHNA, CDR2 SNTAGT. The CDR3 has 13 amino acids. V gave up 4 bases and J gave up 1 base, with 7 bases separating them. This CDR3 reads CASSVTENTEAFF. The CDR3 DNA reads as TGTGCCAGCAGTGTGACAGAGAACACTGAAGCTTTCTTT.

The J gene is TRBJ2-7, the V gene TRBV9, with 7 bases lining up with TRBD1. The CDR3 is 14 amino acids. V lost 3 bases to trimming and J lost 3 bases; unmatched junction nucleotides: 6. In germline, CDR1 is SGDLS, CDR2 YYNGEE. CDR3 sequence (DNA): TGTGCCAGCAGCGCGCCGGGACAGAACTACGAGCAGTACTTC. Amino acid sequence: CASSAPGQNYEQYF.

This clone was observed a single time. This chain connects TRBV18 to TRBJ1-1; D remains ambiguous. The V gene's germline CDR1 is KGHSH and CDR2 LQKENI. V was shortened by 0 bases and J by 1 base, with 9 bases between the two germline ends. The CDR3 is made up of 15 amino acids. CDR3 sequence reads: CASSPPAGWNTEAFF. Written as DNA, the CDR3 is TGTGCCAGCTCACCACCAGCGGGGTGGAACACTGAAGCTTTCTTT.

Here the CDR3 reads CAWTSTGGESPLHF. The DNA for the CDR3 is TGTGCCTGGACTTCCACAGGGGGCGAATCACCCCTCCACTTT. The chain is built from TRBV30 and TRBJ1-6, with 9 bases fitting TRBD1. Germline V gene lookup returns CDR1 GTSNPN and CDR2 SVGIG (reference sequence). V lost 4 bases, J lost 10 bases, and 8 bases stayed unmatched. This CDR3 contains 14 residues.

This clone was recorded once. The V and J genes are TRBV28 and TRBJ2-3; 14 nucleotides agree with TRBD2. V dropped 7 bases and J dropped 10; count of bases not matched to a gene: 13. The germline gives CDR1 MDHEN, CDR2 SYDVKM. The CDR3 has 16 residues. The CDR3 sequence: CASTLSGLAGENAQYF. The CDR3 nucleotides read TGTGCCAGCACCCTATCGGGACTAGCGGGGGAGAATGCGCAGTATTTT.

The chain combines TRBV24-1 with TRBJ1-6; 8 positions agree with TRBD1. CDR3 size: 17 residues. V trimming: 7 bases; J trimming: 8 bases; junction bases outside the gene matches: 15. Germline CDR1 reads KGHDR; CDR2 reads SFDVKD. CDR3 residues: CATRPGQDLFPYSPLHF. The DNA for the CDR3 is TGTGCCACCAGGCCGGGACAGGATCTATTCCCCTATTCACCCCTCCACTTT.

This chain links TRBV5-4 with TRBJ1-6, with D uncertain. V was clipped by 2 bases and J by 5 bases, with 8 bases between them. The CDR3 is made up of 14 amino acids. Germline V lookup: CDR1 SGHNT, CDR2 YYREEE (reference sequence). The CDR3 region is CASSFSGNNSPLHF. CDR3 in DNA: TGTGCCAGCAGCTTTAGCGGGAATAATTCACCCCTCCACTTT. Full variable domain (outside the CDR3, taken from reference TRBV5-4 and TRBJ1-6): ETGVTQSPTHLIKTRGQQVTLRCSSQSGHNTVSWYQQALGQGPQFIFQYYREEENGRGNFPPRFSGLQFPNYSSELNVNALELDDSALYLCASSFSGNNSPLHFGNGTRLTVT.

This chain connects TRBV6-2 or TRBV6-3 to TRBJ2-5; 8 bases are shared with TRBD1. Germline V gene sequence: CDR1 MNHEY, CDR2 SVGEGT. V lost 4 bases to trimming and J lost 5 bases; unmatched junction nucleotides: 3. The CDR3 is 13 residues long. The CDR3 region is CASSSTGDETQYF. CDR3 nucleotide sequence: TGTGCCAGCAGTTCGACAGGGGATGAGACCCAGTACTTC.

This rearrangement joins TRBV28 to TRBJ1-2, with D uncertain. Germline CDR1 MDHEN, CDR2 SYDVKM. The length of the CDR3 is 15 residues. The V end was cut by 6 bases, the J end by 1 base, with 15 bases between. The CDR3 nucleotides read TGTGCCAGCAGCCGGGATCTAAGACTTAACTATGGCTACACCTTC. This codes for CASSRDLRLNYGYTF.

The chain has TRBV7-6 and TRBJ1-6; tentatively, D is TRBD1 (5 bases). The CDR3 extends over 13 amino acids. The germline V and J ends were trimmed by 1 base and 11 bases, with 9 bases remaining between them. In germline, CDR1 is SGHVS, CDR2 FNYEAQ. The CDR3 sequence is CASSLGTQTPLHF. DNA of the CDR3: TGTGCCAGCAGCTTAGGGACACAAACACCCCTCCACTTT. The complete variable domain, with remaining parts taken from reference TRBV7-6 and TRBJ1-6, reads GAGVSQSPRYKVTKRGQDVALRCDPISGHVSLYWYRQALGQGPEFLTYFNYEAQQDKSGLPNDRFSAERPEGSISTLTIQRTEQRDSAMYRCASSLGTQTPLHFGNGTRLTVT.

The chain has TRBV5-1 and TRBJ1-1; D may be TRBD1 (5 bases). This CDR3 is built from 17 residues. The ends were cut back, 4 bases at V and 3 bases at J, with 22 bases in the middle. Germline V gene sequence: CDR1 SGHRS, CDR2 YFSETQ. The CDR3 DNA reads TGCGCCAGCAGCCCCTCGCGGGGCGCCGAGGGGCACACTGAAGCTTTCTTT. Amino acid sequence: CASSPSRGAEGHTEAFF. Together with reference TRBV5-1 and TRBJ1-1, the CDR3 gives the full variable domain: KAGVTQTPRYLIKTRGQQVTLSCSPISGHRSVSWYQQTPGQGLQFLFEYFSETQRNKGNFPGRFSGRQFSNSRSEMNVSTLELGDSALYLCASSPSRGAEGHTEAFFGQGTRLTVV.

The CDR3 protein is CAWVHPGQHTGELFF. Here the CDR3 DNA reads TGTGCCTGGGTACATCCGGGACAGCACACCGGGGAGCTGTTTTTT. The chain recombines TRBV30 with TRBJ2-2; 7 bases fit TRBD1. There are 15 residues in the CDR3. The germline CDR1 and CDR2 sequences are GTSNPN and SVGIG (reference sequence). V was clipped by 5 bases and J by 3 bases; unmatched bases: 9. Complete variable domain (other parts from reference TRBV30 and TRBJ2-2): SQTIHQWPATLVQPVGSPLSLECTVEGTSNPNLYWYRQAAGRGLQLLFYSVGIGQISSEVPQNLSASRPQDRQFILSSKKLLLSDSGFYLCAWVHPGQHTGELFFGEGSRLTVL.

This chain links TRBV11-3 with TRBJ2-1; D may be TRBD1 (5 bases). The CDR3 is 15 residues long. Germline V gives CDR1 SGHNT, CDR2 YENEEA. V gave up 3 bases and J gave up 2 bases, with 11 bases separating them. The CDR3 DNA reads TGTGCCAGCAGCTTGGGGCCTATAGCCTACAATGAGCAGTTCTTC. Translated: CASSLGPIAYNEQFF.